This T cell receptor beta chain was identified in a study of blood T cells in healthy people across ages. Across the study: Template switching caught about one barcoded beta molecule for each two T cells. Study-wide points: Greater diversity and more naive CD4+ cells were seen in long-lived donors than in aged donors.

This clonotype was counted between two and nine times. Its antigen is still unknown. Donation came from healthy Caucasian individuals in Russia who were aged about 6 to 95. A J-beta primer mix and a sample-barcoded 5' primer were used in a second PCR of about 7 to 12 cycles. All cDNA molecules were each tagged by a template-switch adaptor with 12 random nucleotides. Using its own MiXCR run on the 5' RACE reads, TCRdb lists one record per CDR3 protein. The sample lists nearly 800,000 distinct CDR3 sequences, roughly 50% occurring once. Trimming took off 6 bases at V and 7 bases at J, with 15 bases between the two ends. The CDR3 contains 13 residues. Germline loops: CDR1 SGHVS, CDR2 FNYEAQ.

The sample taken for sequencing was blood. V usage is TRBV7-6 and J usage is TRBJ1-2; no definite D call. This TCR came from a middle-aged man in good health. CDR3 region: CASSLGGKRGYTF. CDR3 DNA sequence: TGTGCCAGCAGTTTGGGAGGGAAACGTGGCTACACCTTC.